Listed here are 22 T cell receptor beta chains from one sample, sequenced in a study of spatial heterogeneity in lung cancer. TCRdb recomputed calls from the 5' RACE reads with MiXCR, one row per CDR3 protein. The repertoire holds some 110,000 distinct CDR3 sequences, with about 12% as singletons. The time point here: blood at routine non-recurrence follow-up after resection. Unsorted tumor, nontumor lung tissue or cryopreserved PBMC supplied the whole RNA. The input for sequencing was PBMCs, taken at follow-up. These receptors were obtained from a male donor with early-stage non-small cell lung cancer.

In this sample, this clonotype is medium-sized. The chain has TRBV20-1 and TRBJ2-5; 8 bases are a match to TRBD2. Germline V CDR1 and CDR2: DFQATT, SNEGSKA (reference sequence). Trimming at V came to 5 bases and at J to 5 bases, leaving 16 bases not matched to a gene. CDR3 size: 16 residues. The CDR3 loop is CSAGVDGGAWTETQYF. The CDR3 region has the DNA TGCAGTGCTGGCGTGGACGGGGGGGCCTGGACGGAGACCCAGTACTTC.

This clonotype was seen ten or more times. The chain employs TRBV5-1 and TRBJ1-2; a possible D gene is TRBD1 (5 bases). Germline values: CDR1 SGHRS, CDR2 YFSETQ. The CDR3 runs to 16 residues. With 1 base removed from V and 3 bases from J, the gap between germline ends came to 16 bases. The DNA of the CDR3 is TGCGCCAGCAGCTTGCTGTTGAAGGGAGGGGACTATGGCTACACCTTC. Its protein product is CASSLLLKGGDYGYTF.

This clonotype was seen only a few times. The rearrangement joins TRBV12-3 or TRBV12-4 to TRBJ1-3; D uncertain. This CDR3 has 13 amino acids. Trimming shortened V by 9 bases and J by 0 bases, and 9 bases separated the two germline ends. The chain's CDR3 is CASAPFSGNTIYF. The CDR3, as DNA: TGTGCCAGTGCCCCGTTCTCTGGAAACACCATATATTTT.

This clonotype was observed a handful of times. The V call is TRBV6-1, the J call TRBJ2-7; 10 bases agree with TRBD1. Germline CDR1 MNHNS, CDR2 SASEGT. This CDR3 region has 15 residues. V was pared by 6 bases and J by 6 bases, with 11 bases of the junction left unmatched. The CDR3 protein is CASRLPGQGIGEQYF. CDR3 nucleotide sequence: TGTGCCAGCAGACTACCGGGACAGGGGATCGGCGAGCAGTACTTC.

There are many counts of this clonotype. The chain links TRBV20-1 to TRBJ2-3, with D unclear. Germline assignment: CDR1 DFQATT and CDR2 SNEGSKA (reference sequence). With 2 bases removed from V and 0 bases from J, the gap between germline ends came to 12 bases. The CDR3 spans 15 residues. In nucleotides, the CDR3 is TGCAGTGCTAGACTCACCCGGCCTAGCACAGATACGCAGTATTTT. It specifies CSARLTRPSTDTQYF.

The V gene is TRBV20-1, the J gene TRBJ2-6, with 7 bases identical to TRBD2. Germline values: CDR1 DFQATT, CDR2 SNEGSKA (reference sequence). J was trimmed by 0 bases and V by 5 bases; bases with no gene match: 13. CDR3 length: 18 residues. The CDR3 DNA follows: TGCAGTGCTTCTGAGCGGGAATTCATAGCCTCTGGGGCCAACGTCCTGACTTTC. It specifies CSASEREFIASGANVLTF.

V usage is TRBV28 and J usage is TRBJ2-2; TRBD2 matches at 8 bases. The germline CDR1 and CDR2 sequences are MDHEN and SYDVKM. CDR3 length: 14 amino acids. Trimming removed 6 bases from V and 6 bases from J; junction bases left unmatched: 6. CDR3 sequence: CASRGVGRAGELFF. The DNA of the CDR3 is TGTGCCAGCAGGGGAGTCGGGAGGGCCGGGGAGCTGTTTTTT.

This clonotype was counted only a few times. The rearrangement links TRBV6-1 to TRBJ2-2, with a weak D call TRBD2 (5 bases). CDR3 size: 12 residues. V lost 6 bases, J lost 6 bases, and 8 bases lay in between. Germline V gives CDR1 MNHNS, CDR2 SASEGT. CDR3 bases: TGTGCCAGCAGATGGACTGCCGGGGAGCTGTTTTTT. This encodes CASRWTAGELFF.

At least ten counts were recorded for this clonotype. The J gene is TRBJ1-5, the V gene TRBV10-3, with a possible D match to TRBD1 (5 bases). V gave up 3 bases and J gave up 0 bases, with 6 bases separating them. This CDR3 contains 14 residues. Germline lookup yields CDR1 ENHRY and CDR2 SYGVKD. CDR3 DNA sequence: TGTGCCATCAGTGAAGGGGATAGCAATCAGCCCCAGCATTTT. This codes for CAISEGDSNQPQHF.

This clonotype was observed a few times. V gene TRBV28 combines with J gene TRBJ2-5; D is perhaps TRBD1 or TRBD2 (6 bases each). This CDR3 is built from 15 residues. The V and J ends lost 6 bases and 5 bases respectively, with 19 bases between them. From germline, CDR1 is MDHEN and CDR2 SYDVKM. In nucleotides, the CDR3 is TGTGCCAGCAGACCGGGGGCAGGGAGGTCGGAGACCCAGTACTTC. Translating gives CASRPGAGRSETQYF.

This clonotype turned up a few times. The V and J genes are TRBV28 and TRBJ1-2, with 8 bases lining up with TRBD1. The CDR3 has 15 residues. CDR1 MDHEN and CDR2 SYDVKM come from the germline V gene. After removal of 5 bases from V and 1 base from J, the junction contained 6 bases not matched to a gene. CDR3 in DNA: TGTGCCAGCAGTCCGGACAGGGCGCTTAACTATGGCTACACCTTC. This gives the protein CASSPDRALNYGYTF.

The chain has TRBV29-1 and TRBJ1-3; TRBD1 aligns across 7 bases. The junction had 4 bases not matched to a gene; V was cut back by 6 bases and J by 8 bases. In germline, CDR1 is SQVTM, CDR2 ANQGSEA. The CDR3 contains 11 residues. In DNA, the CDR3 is TGCAGCGTCCACAGGGGACACACCATATATTTT. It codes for CSVHRGHTIYF.

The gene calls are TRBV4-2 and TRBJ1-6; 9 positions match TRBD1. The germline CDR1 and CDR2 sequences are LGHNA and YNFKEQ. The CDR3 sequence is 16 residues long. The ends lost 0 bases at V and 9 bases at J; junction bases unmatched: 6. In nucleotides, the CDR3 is TGTGCCAGCAGCCAAGAGACCGGGACAGGGAGTTCACCCCTCCACTTT. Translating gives CASSQETGTGSSPLHF.

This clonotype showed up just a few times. Written as DNA, the CDR3 is TGTGCCAGCAGCCCCCGGAAGTCCACTGAAGCTTTCTTT. Translation: CASSPRKSTEAFF. The V and J genes are TRBV2 and TRBJ1-1; D is ambiguous. Trimming took 6 bases from V and 4 from J, leaving 12 bases between them. Germline CDR1 SNHLY, CDR2 FYNNEI. The CDR3 length is 13 residues.

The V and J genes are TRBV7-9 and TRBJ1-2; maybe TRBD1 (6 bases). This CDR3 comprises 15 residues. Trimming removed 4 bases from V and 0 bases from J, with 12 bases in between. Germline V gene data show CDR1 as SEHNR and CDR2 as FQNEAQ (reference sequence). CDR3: CASSSSDRTNYGYTF. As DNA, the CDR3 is TGTGCCAGCAGCTCGTCGGACAGAACTAACTATGGCTACACCTTC. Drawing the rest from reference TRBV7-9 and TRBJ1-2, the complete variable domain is DTGVSQNPRHKITKRGQNVTFRCDPISEHNRLYWYRQTLGQGPEFLTYFQNEAQLEKSRLLSDRFSAERPKGSFSTLEIQRTEQGDSAMYLCASSSSDRTNYGYTFGSGTRLTVV.

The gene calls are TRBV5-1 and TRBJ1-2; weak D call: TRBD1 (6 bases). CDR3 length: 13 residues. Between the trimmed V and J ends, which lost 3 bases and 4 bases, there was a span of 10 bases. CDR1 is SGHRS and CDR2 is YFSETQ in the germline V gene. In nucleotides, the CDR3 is TGCGCCAGCAGCTCAGGACAGAGCTATGGCTACACCTTC. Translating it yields CASSSGQSYGYTF.

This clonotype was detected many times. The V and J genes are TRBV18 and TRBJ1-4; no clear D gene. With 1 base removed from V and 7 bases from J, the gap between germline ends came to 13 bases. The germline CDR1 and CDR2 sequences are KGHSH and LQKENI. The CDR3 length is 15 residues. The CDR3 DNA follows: TGTGCCAGCTCACCACTCCCGGATGCCAGTGAAAAACTGTTTTTT. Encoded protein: CASSPLPDASEKLFF.

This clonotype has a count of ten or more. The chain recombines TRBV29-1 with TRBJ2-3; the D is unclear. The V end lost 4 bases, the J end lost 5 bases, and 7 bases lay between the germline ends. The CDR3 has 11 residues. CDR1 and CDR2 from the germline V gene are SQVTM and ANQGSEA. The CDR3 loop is CSVVVVDTQYF. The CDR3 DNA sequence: TGCAGCGTTGTGGTAGTAGATACGCAGTATTTT.

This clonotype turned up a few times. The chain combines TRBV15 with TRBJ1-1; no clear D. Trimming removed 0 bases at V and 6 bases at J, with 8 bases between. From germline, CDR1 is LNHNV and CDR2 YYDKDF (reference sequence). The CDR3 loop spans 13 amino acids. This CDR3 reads CATSRDRQPEAFF. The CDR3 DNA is TGTGCCACCAGCAGAGATCGGCAGCCTGAAGCTTTCTTT.

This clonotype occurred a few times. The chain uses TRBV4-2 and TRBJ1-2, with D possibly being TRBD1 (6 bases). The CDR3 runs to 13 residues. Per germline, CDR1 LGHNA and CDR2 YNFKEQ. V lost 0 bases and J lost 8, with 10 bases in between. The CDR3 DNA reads TGTGCCAGCAGCCAAGATCAGGGGATCGGCTACACCTTC. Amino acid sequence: CASSQDQGIGYTF.

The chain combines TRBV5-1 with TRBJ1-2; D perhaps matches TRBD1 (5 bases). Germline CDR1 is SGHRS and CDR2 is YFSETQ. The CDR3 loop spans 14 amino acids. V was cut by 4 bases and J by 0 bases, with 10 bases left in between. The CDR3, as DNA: TGCGCCAGCAGCCCCGGACATACTAACTATGGCTACACCTTC. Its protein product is CASSPGHTNYGYTF.

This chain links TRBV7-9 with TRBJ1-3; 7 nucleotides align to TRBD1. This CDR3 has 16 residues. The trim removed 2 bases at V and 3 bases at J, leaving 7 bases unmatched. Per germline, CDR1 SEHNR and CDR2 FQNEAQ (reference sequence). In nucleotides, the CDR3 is TGTGCCAGCAGCTTAACAAAAGGGGGCAATGGAAACACCATATATTTT. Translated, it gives CASSLTKGGNGNTIYF.